This T cell receptor (beta chain) appears in the sequencing data of a study of control samples from healthy donors and cancer patients. Some clones are missing from TCRdb's copy, which holds only in-frame ones; the method was immunoSEQ multiplex PCR. This table has some 160,000 clones, around nine tenths appearing once. The ends were cut back, 0 bases at V and 9 bases at J, with 9 bases in the middle. The CDR3 is made up of 13 amino acids. Germline lookup yields CDR1 LGHNA and CDR2 YSLEER. Sequencing was performed on blood. This sequence originates from a man aged 25 to 40 in good health. The V gene is TRBV4-3, the J gene TRBJ1-5; D remains ambiguous. CDR3 nucleotide sequence: TGCGCCAGCAGCCAAGACAGGTTAGGGCCCCAGCATTTT. This encodes CASSQDRLGPQHF.